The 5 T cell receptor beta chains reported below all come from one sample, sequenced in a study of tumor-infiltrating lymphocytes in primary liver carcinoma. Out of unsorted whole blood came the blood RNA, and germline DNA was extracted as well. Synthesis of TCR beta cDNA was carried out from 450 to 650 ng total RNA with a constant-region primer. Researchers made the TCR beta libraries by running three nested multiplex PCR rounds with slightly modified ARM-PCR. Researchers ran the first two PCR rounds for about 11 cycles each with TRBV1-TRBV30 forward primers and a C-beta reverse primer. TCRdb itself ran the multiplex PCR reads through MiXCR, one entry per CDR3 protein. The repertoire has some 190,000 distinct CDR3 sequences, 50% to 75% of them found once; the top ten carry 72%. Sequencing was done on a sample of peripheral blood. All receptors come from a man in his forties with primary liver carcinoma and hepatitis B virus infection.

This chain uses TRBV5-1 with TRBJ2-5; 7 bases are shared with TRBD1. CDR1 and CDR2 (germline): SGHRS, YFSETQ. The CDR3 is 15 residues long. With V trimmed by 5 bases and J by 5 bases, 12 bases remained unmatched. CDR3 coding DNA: TGCGCCAGCAGTTACAGGGGCGCCCCTGGGGAGACCCAGTACTTC. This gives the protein CASSYRGAPGETQYF.

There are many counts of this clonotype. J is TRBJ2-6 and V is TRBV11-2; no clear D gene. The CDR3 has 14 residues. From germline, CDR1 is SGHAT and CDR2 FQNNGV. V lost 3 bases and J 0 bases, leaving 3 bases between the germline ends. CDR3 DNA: TGTGCCAGCAGCTTGGTCTCTGGGGCCAACGTCCTGACTTTC. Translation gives CASSLVSGANVLTF.

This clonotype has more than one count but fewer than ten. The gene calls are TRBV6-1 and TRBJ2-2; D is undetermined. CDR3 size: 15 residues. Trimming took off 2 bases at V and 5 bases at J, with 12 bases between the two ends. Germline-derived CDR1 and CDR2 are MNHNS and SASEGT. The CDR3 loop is CASSEMMSGTGELFF. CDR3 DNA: TGTGCCAGCAGTGAAATGATGAGTGGGACCGGGGAGCTGTTTTTT.

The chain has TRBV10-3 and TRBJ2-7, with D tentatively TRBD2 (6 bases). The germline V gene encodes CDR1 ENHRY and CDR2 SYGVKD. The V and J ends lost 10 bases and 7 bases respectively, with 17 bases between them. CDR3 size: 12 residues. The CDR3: CATARESQEQYF. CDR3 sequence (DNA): TGTGCCACAGCTCGGGAGTCCCAGGAGCAGTACTTC.

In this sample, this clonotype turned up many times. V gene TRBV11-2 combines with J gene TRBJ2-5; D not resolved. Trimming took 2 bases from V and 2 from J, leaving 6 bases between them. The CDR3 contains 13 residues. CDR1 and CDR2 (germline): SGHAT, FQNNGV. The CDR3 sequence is CASSLTVQETQYF. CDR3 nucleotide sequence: TGTGCCAGCAGCTTAACAGTGCAAGAGACCCAGTACTTC.